This record covers a single TCR beta chain. These data originate in a study of T-cell reconstitution after alpha-beta-depleted transplantation in children. For TCRbeta, the library was prepared with unique molecular identifiers. TCRdb re-derived calls from the PCR reads in MiXCR, one entry per CDR3 protein. The repertoire consists of just over 350,000 distinct CDR3 sequences, with roughly 15% occurring once and the leading ten covering over 3.5%. CDR1 and CDR2 (germline): SGHTA, FQGNSA. The CDR3 extends over 15 amino acids. Trimming removed 1 base from V and 3 bases from J, with 10 bases in between. The chain joins TRBV7-2 to TRBJ1-5; maybe TRBD1 (5 bases). This clonotype was obtained from a human donor who donated a stem cell graft to a child with Fanconi anemia. The source was PBMCs, collected from the stem cell graft. The CDR3 spells CASSLGPGLNQPQHF. The CDR3, as DNA: TGTGCCAGCAGCTTAGGCCCGGGACTCAATCAGCCCCAGCATTTT.